The entry below describes one TCR beta chain. Its antigen is not known. The data are from a study of post-analysis software for immune sequencing data. Study as a whole: Relapsing-remitting, secondary progressive and progressive-relapsing forms of multiple sclerosis all featured among disease courses. Study observations and caveats: Those with multiple sclerosis, the patient group, showed significantly lower normalized Chao1 diversity than controls. Patients carried a few TRBV segments more frequently than controls did, and TRBV5-6, TRBV5-1 and TRBV20-1 were among them.

Trimming took off 5 bases at V and 8 bases at J, with 13 bases between the two ends. Germline V lookup: CDR1 SNHLY, CDR2 FYNNEI. CDR3 length equals 13 residues. Every TCR beta cDNA library bore unique molecular identifiers. TCRdb re-analysed the PCR reads in MiXCR, keeping a single row per CDR3 protein. The sample shows a few hundred thousand distinct CDR3 sequences, around a third of them seen only once. The sample consisted of blood. The TCR originated in a girl between 2 and 17 years old with multiple sclerosis. The chain has TRBV2 and TRBJ2-4; D is undetermined. In DNA, the CDR3 is TGTGCCAGCAGTCGCTCCCCCCGAGACATTCAGTACTTC. It translates to CASSRSPRDIQYF.